This record covers a single T cell receptor (beta chain). The specificity of this receptor is unknown. It has no much larger one-base neighbor in the sample; base qualities were not kept. Germline trimming amounts to 3 bases on V and 4 bases on J, with 1 as the count of junction bases outside the gene matches. Measured from the cysteine to the phenylalanine, the CDR3 is 13 residues long. This entry keeps only the CDR3 DNA: 39 bases, framed from base 1. CDR1 and CDR2, per the germline V gene (reference sequence), are SEHNR and FQNEAQ. Patients chosen for sequencing had shown expansion of CD8+CD57+ cells by flow cytometry. Every patient had a diagnosis of severe acquired aplastic anemia based on International Study of Aplastic Anemia and Agranulocytosis and Camitta criteria. At the time blood was sampled, none of the patients had received any therapy. In the study, sorted CD4+ and CD8+ blood T cells from patients with severe aplastic anemia and from healthy subjects underwent deep sequencing of TCR repertoires. Patients were enrolled under clinicaltrials.gov protocols 00001620, 01623167, 00001397, 00071045, 00081523 and 00961064 in the USA. Ficoll-Paque density gradient centrifugation was used to isolate peripheral blood mononuclear cells. Before DNA extraction, CD4+ and CD8+ T cells were sorted with FACS or magnetic beads.

The source of the sample is a study of CD8+CD57+ T cells in acquired aplastic anemia (dated by TCRdb to the late 2010s). Study-level background: Extracted DNA from sorted CD4+ and CD8+ cells averaged around 3.4 ug, ranging from about 0.2 to 30 ug. A CD8+CD57+ expansion meant a frequency higher than the mean frequency seen in healthy subjects.

Profiling of TCR beta VDJ combinations and CDR3 sequences used genomic DNA as the template. An Illumina HiSeq 2000 was the platform used for TCR repertoire sequencing. As for the original processing: TRBV/TRBJ rearrangement plots, CDR3 size and DJ length profiles, and Simpson's diversity index were used to assess repertoires. The most abundant DNA sequence in the deep sequencing data was taken as the immunodominant clone. CDR3 amino acid sequences were checked for sharing across subjects and were also compared against the VDJdb database and published repertoires. TCRdb redid the processing of the public reads, applying fastp at Q25 and MiXCR, and retained in-frame beta chains. Rows merge per CDR3 protein into single entries with the most common DNA and genes. Here the V and J calls rest on TCRdb's processing, not on the authors' analysis. For this sample the table gives about 58,000 distinct CDR3 sequences, of which approximately 50% were detected only once. The biggest ten clones account for approximately 15% of the sample.

General study outcomes and caveats: Some 31 CD8+ CDR3 sequences were shared between patients and controls but appeared highly expressed in patients and within their immunodominant clones. Patients and healthy controls showed no significant difference in CD8+ Simpson's diversity (P=0.060).

Input material: sorted CD4+, CD8+, or CD8+CD57+ T cells (not recorded which) from PBMCs. This sequence was found in a human donor with aplastic anemia. The chain was built from TRBV7-9 and TRBJ2-7, with TRBD1 identical over 9 junction bases. The CDR3 protein: CASSFDRGYEQYF. In nucleotide form, the sequence is TGTGCCAGCAGCTTCGACAGGGGGTACGAGCAGTACTTC.